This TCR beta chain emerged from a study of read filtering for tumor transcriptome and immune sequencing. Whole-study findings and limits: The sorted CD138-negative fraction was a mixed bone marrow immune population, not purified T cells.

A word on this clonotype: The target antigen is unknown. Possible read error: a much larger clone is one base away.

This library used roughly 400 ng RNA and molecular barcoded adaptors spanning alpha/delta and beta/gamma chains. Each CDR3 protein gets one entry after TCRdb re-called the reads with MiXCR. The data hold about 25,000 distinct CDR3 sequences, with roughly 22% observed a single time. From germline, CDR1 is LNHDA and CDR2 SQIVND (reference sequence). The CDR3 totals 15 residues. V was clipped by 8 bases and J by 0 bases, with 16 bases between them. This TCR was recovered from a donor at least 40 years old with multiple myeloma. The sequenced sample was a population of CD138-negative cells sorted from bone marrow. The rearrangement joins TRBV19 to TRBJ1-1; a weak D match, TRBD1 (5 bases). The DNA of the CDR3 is TGTGCCAGTGCAGCCAAGGGACGGTTGAACACTGAAGCTTTCTTT. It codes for CASAAKGRLNTEAFF.